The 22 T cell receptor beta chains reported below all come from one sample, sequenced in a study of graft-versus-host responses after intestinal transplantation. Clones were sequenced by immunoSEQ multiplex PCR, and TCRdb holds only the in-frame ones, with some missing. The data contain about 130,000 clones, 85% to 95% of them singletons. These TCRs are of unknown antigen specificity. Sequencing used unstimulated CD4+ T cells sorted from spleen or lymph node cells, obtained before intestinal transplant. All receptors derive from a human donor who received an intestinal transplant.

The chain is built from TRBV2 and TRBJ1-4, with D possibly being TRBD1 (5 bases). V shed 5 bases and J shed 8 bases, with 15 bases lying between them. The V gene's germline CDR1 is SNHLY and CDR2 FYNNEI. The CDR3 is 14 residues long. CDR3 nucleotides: TGTGCCAGCAGTCGGACACACGAGGAAGAAAAACTGTTTTTT. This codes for CASSRTHEEEKLFF.

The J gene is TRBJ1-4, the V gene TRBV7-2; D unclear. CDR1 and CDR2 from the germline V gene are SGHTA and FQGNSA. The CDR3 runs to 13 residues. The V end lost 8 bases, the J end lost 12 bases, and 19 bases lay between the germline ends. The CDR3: CASSQKPAVELFF. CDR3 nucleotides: TGTGCCAGCTCCCAAAAACCGGCGGTCGAACTGTTTTTT.

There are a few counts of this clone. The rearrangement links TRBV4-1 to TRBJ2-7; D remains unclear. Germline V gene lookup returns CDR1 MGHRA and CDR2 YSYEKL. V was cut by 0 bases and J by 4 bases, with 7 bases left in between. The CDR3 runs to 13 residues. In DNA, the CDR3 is TGCGCCAGCAGCCAAGAGGTAGGTTACGAGCAGTACTTC. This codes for CASSQEVGYEQYF.

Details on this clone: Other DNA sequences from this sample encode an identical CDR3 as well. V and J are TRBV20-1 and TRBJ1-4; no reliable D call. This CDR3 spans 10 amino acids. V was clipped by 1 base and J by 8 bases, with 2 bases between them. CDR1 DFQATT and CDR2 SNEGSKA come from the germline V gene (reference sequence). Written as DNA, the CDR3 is TGCAGTGCTAGAGGCGAAAAACTGTTTTTT. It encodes CSARGEKLFF.

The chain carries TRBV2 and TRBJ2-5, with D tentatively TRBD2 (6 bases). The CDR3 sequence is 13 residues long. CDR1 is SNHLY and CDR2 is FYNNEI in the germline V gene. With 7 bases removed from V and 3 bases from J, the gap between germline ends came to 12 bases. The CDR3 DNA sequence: TGTGCCAGCACCCTACTAGCAAAAGAGACCCAGTACTTC. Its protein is CASTLLAKETQYF.

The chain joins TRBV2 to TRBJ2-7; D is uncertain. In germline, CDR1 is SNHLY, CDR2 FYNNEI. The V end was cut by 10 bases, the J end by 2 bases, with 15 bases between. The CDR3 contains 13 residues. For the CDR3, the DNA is TGTGCCACCAAAAGGACGCTTACCTACGAGCAGTACTTC. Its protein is CATKRTLTYEQYF.

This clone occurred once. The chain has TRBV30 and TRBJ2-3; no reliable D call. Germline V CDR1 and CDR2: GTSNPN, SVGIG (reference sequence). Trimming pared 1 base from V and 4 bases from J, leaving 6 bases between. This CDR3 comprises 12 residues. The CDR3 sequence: CAWSDSPDTQYF. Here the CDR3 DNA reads TGTGCCTGGAGTGACTCCCCAGATACGCAGTATTTT.

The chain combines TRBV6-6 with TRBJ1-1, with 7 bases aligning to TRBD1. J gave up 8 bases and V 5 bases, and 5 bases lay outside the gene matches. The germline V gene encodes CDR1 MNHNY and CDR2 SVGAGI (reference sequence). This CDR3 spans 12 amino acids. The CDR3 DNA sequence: TGTGCCAGCAGTCGACAGGGACTGGAAGCTTTCTTT. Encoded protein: CASSRQGLEAFF.

The CDR3 nucleotides are TGTGCCATCAGTGAGTCGAGACAGGGGGGTCTGGTTGAAGCTTTCTTT. This gives the protein CAISESRQGGLVEAFF. The genes are TRBV10-3 and TRBJ1-1; 9 nucleotides line up with TRBD1. Germline loops: CDR1 ENHRY, CDR2 SYGVKD. Trimming removed 0 bases from V and 7 bases from J; junction bases left unmatched: 9. The CDR3 spans 16 residues.

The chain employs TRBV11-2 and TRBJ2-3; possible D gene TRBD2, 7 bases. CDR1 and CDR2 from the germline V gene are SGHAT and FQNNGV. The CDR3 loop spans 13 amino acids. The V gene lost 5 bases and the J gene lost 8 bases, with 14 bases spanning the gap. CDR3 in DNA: TGTGCCAGCAGCGACGGGGGGCGCGGTACGCAGTATTTT. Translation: CASSDGGRGTQYF.

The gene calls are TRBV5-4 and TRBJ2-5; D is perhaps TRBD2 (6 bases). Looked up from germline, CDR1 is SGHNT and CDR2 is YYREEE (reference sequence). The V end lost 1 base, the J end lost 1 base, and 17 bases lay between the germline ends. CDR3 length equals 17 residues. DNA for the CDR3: TGTGCCAGCAGCTTGATGGGATCGGCGGGAATCCAAGAGACCCAGTACTTC. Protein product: CASSLMGSAGIQETQYF.

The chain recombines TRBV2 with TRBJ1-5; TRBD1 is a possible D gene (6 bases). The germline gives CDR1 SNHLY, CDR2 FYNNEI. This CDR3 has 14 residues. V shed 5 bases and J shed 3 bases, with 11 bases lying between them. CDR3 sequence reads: CASSPQGSNQPQHF. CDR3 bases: TGTGCCAGCAGTCCCCAGGGGTCCAATCAGCCCCAGCATTTT.

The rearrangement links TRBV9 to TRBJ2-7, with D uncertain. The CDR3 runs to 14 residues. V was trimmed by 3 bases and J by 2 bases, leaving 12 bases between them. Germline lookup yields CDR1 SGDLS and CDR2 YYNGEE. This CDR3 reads CASSARPGAYEQYF. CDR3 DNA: TGTGCCAGCAGCGCCCGCCCAGGAGCCTACGAGCAGTACTTC.

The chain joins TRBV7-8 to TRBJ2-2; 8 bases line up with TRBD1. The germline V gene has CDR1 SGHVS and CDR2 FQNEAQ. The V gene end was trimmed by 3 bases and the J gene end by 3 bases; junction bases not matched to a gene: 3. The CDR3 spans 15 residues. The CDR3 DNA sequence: TGTGCCAGCAGCTTGGACAGGGCGGACACCGGGGAGCTGTTTTTT. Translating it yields CASSLDRADTGELFF.

Here the CDR3 DNA reads TGTGCCAGAAGCTTCTACGGAGACTACGAGCAGTACTTC. Protein product: CARSFYGDYEQYF. V gene TRBV5-3 combines with J gene TRBJ2-7; D remains ambiguous. TRBV5-3 is an ORF; its function is uncertain. V was cut by 2 bases and J by 3 bases, with 9 bases left in between. This CDR3 has 13 amino acids.

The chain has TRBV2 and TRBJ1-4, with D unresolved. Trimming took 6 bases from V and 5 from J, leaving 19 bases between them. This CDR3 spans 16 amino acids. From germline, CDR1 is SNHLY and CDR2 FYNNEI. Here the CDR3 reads CASSLRRGISNEKLFF. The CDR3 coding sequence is TGTGCCAGCAGCCTACGACGGGGAATTAGCAATGAAAAACTGTTTTTT.

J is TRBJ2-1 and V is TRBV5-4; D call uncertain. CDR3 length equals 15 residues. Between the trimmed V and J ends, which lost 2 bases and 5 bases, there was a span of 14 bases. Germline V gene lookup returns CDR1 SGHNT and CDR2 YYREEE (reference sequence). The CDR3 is CASSLGNLGNNEQFF. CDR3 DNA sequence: TGTGCCAGCAGCTTAGGTAATTTGGGGAACAATGAGCAGTTCTTC.

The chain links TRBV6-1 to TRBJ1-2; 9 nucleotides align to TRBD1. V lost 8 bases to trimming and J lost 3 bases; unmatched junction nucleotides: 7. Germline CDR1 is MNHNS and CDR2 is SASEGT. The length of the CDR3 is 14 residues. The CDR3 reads CASGEQGAYYGYTF. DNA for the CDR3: TGTGCCAGCGGCGAACAGGGGGCTTACTATGGCTACACCTTC.

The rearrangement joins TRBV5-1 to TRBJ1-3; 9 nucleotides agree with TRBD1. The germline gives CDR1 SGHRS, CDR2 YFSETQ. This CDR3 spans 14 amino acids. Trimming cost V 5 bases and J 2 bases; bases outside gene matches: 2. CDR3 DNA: TGCGCCAGCAGTGGGGACAGGGCTGGAAACACCATATATTTT. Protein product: CASSGDRAGNTIYF. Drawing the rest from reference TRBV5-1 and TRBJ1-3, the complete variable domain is KAGVTQTPRYLIKTRGQQVTLSCSPISGHRSVSWYQQTPGQGLQFLFEYFSETQRNKGNFPGRFSGRQFSNSRSEMNVSTLELGDSALYLCASSGDRAGNTIYFGEGSWLTVV.

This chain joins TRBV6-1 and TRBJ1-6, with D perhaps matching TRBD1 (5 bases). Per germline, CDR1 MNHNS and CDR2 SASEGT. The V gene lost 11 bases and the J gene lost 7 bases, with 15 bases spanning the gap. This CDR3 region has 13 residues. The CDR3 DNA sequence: TGTGCCGGCACGCAGGAGGGGAATTCACCCCTCCACTTT. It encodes CAGTQEGNSPLHF.

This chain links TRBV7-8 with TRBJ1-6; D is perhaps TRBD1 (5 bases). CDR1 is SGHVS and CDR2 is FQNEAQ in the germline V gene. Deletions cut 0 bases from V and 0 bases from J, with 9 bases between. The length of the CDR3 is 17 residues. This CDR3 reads CASSLAGLNSYNSPLHF. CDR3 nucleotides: TGTGCCAGCAGCTTAGCGGGGCTGAACTCCTATAATTCACCCCTCCACTTT.

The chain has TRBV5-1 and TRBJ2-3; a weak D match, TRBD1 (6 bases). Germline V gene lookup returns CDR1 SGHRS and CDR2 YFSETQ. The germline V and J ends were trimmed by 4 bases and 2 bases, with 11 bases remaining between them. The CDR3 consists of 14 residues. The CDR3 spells CASSLTGITDTQYF. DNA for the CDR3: TGCGCCAGCAGCCTTACAGGGATCACAGATACGCAGTATTTT.